This T cell receptor beta chain was identified in a study of T cells of healthy individuals. CDR3 length: 12 residues. With 4 bases removed from V and 3 bases from J, the gap between germline ends came to 10 bases. Looked up from germline, CDR1 is DFQATT and CDR2 is SNEGSKA (reference sequence). Each CDR3 protein is one row after TCRdb ran MiXCR on the 5' RACE reads. The sample holds 95,000 to 100,000 distinct CDR3 sequences, 15% to 20% seen once. This clonotype has ten or more counts. The sequence derives from a human donor in good health. The V and J genes are TRBV20-1 and TRBJ2-7, with D tentatively TRBD1 or TRBD2 (5 bases each). CDR3 DNA sequence: TGCAGTGCTACTCAGGGAGACTACGAGCAGTACTTC. Amino acids: CSATQGDYEQYF.